This paragraph reports one TCR beta chain. Looked up from germline, CDR1 is MNHEY and CDR2 is SMNVEV (reference sequence). V shed 0 bases and J 8 bases; nucleotides not matched to a gene: 3. The CDR3 extends over 14 amino acids. Original processing notes: Amplification of reference gene primers was used by the study to estimate nucleated cell counts. Sequencing was performed with immunoSEQ multiplex PCR; in TCRdb, only in-frame clones are kept and a portion is missing. V, J and clone size are taken as reported in that table, and D and trimming were inferred from the DNA itself. This sample has around 250,000 clones; more than 75% occur once, and the top ten carry about 7.6%. These data originate in a study of blood T cell repertoires in COVID-19. Overall study context: Sites in the United States, Italy and Spain provided acute and convalescent COVID-19 samples. T cells, B-cell-depleted T cells, or PBMCs provided the cDNA or gDNA that served as material.

Sample: peripheral blood. The receptor was derived from a woman in her 70s with active or convalescent COVID-19. This chain connects TRBV27 to TRBJ1-4; 7 bases align to TRBD1. In DNA form, the CDR3 reads TGTGCCAGCAGTTTATCTAGGACAGGCGAAAAACTGTTTTTT. It translates to CASSLSRTGEKLFF. Full variable domain (outside the CDR3, taken from reference TRBV27 and TRBJ1-4): EAQVTQNPRYLITVTGKKLTVTCSQNMNHEYMSWYRQDPGLGLRQIYYSMNVEVTDKGDVPEGYKVSRKEKRNFPLILESPSPNQTSLYFCASSLSRTGEKLFFGSGTQLSVL.